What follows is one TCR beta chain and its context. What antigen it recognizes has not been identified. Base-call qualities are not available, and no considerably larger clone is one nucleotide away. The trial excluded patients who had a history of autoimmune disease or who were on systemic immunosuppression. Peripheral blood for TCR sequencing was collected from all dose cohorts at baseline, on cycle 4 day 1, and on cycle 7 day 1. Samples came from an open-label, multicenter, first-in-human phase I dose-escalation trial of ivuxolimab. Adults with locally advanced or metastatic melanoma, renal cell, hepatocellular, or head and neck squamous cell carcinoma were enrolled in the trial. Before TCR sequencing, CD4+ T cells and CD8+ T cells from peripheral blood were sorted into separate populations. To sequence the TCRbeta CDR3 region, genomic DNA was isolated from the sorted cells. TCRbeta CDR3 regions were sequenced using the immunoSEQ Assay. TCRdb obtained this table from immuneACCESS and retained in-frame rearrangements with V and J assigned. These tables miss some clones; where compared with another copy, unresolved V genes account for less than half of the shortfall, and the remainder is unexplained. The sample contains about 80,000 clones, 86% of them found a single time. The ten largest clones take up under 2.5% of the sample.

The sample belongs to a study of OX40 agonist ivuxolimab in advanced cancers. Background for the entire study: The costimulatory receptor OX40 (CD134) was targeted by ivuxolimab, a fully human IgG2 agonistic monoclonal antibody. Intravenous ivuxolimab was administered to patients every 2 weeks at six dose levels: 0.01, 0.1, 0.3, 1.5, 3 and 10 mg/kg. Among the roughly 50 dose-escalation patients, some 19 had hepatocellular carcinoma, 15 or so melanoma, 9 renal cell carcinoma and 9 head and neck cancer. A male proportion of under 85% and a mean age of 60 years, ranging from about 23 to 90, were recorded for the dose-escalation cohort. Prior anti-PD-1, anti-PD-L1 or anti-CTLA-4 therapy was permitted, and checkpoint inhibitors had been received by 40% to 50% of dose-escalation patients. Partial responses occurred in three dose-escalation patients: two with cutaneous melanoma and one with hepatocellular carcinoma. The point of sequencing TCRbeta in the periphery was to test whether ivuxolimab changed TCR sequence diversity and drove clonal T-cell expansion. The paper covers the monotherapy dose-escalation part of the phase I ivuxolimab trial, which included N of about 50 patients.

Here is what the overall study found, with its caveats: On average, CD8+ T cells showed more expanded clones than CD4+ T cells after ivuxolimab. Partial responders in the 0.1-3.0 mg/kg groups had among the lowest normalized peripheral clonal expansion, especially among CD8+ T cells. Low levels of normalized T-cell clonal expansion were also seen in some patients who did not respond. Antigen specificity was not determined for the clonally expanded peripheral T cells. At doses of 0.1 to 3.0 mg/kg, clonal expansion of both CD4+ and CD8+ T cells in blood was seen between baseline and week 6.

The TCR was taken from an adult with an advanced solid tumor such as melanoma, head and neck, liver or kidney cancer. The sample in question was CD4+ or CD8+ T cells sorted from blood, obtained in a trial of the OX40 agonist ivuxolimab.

The CDR3 amino acid sequence is: CASSIGGGQETQYF. The DNA sequence reads TGCGCCAGCAGTATCGGTGGGGGACAAGAGACCCAGTACTTC. The chain is assembled from TRBV4-3 and TRBJ2-5, with the D segment possibly TRBD1 or TRBD2, each aligning over 5 bases. Inclusive of the bounding cysteine and phenylalanine, the CDR3 is 14 residues long. Just CDR3 DNA is preserved here, 42 bases in frame from base 1. The V end loses 6 bases and the J end loses 2 bases, and a stretch of 13 bases separates them. CDR1 and CDR2 are read off the germline V gene as LGHNA and YSLEER.